Listed below are T cell receptor beta chains from one sample, sequenced in a study of cytomegalovirus exposure and HLA in healthy donors. TCRdb's table, derived via immunoSEQ multiplex PCR, lists solely in-frame clones and lacks some. The data hold about 190,000 clones, with around 86% observed a single time. The source material was PBMCs. The origin of the receptors is a man between 35 and 55 years old in good health and CMV-seropositive. The CDR3 runs from the conserved cysteine through the conserved F or W.

J gene: TRBJ1-5
V gene: TRBV25-1
CDR3 protein: CASSGPGTPDQPQHF

J gene: TRBJ1-6
V gene: TRBV9
CDR3 protein: CASSVASGVGSPLHF

J gene: TRBJ1-2
V gene: TRBV11-2
CDR3 protein: CASSSSLFQGTGSRGYTF

J gene: TRBJ1-2
V gene: TRBV9
CDR3 protein: CASSVVQGSYGYTF

J gene: TRBJ2-5
V gene: TRBV4-3
CDR3 protein: CASSQEVSGGLTQYF

J gene: TRBJ2-5
V gene: TRBV7-9
CDR3 protein: CASSLGQGGDRAETQYF

J gene: TRBJ2-7
V gene: TRBV27
CDR3 protein: CAAGPRYEQYF

J gene: TRBJ2-7
V gene: TRBV7-9
CDR3 protein: CSSSLARSGLYF

J gene: TRBJ2-3
V gene: TRBV7-6
CDR3 protein: CASSLVDSVQGESDTQYF

J gene: TRBJ2-7
V gene: TRBV27
CDR3 protein: CASSLSTTGLYEQYF

J gene: TRBJ2-1
V gene: TRBV19
CDR3 protein: CASSWRAFQNEQFF

J gene: TRBJ1-1
V gene: TRBV7-9
CDR3 protein: CASSTPTGTGEAFF

J gene: TRBJ2-7
V gene: TRBV7-2
CDR3 protein: CASSYYVGEQYF

J gene: TRBJ1-5
V gene: TRBV27
CDR3 protein: CASSTGVQPQHF

J gene: TRBJ1-1
V gene: TRBV6-6
CDR3 protein: CASSYSKGYTEAFF

J gene: TRBJ1-1
V gene: TRBV6-5
CDR3 protein: CASSSLDRGTEAFF

J gene: TRBJ1-6
V gene: TRBV6-4
CDR3 protein: CASSPNRAKSFNSPLHF

J gene: TRBJ2-7
V gene: TRBV29-1
CDR3 protein: CSVEVAGGISYEQYF

J gene: TRBJ1-2
V gene: TRBV10-3
CDR3 protein: CAISESRLGRNYGYTF

J gene: TRBJ2-2
V gene: TRBV19
CDR3 protein: CASSILLAGDYTGELFF

J gene: TRBJ2-7
V gene: TRBV5-1
CDR3 protein: CASSLVIGRGGEQYF

J gene: TRBJ2-7
V gene: TRBV5-6
CDR3 protein: CASSFLGGKEQYF

J gene: TRBJ2-7
V gene: TRBV7-2
CDR3 protein: CASSFGALTGTYEQYF

J gene: TRBJ1-5
V gene: TRBV28
CDR3 protein: CASSGGAGSFFNQPQHF

J gene: TRBJ1-2
V gene: TRBV6-1
CDR3 protein: CASSLTGPYGYTF

J gene: TRBJ2-5
V gene: TRBV28
CDR3 protein: CASRPGLAGSYRSMRSETQYF

J gene: TRBJ1-1
V gene: TRBV7-3
CDR3 protein: CASSLSPGGMTEAFF

J gene: TRBJ2-1
V gene: TRBV27
CDR3 protein: CASSYRGGEQFF

J gene: TRBJ2-7
V gene: TRBV5-6
CDR3 protein: CASSLGGLATYEQYF

J gene: TRBJ1-2
V gene: TRBV2
CDR3 protein: CASIGTGSFYGYTF

J gene: TRBJ2-7
V gene: TRBV5-4
CDR3 protein: CASSPWTGDEQYF

J gene: TRBJ1-4
V gene: TRBV7-9
CDR3 protein: CASSPPTGGNEKLFF

J gene: TRBJ1-1
V gene: TRBV6-6
CDR3 protein: CASSPPDRAAFF

J gene: TRBJ1-1
V gene: TRBV27
CDR3 protein: CASNPHGTRNTEAFF

J gene: TRBJ1-5
V gene: TRBV5-1
CDR3 protein: CASSSGGWDQPQHF

J gene: TRBJ1-1
V gene: TRBV29-1
CDR3 protein: CSVTGDYLNTEAFF

J gene: TRBJ2-5
V gene: TRBV7-2
CDR3 protein: CASSSRTSGEDGTQYF

J gene: TRBJ2-7
V gene: TRBV7-9
CDR3 protein: CSSRGGPYEQYF

J gene: TRBJ2-5
V gene: TRBV5-1
CDR3 protein: CASSLGTSARETQYF

J gene: TRBJ2-5
V gene: TRBV5-4
CDR3 protein: CASSLGVGAGQETQYF

J gene: TRBJ2-3
V gene: TRBV7-9
CDR3 protein: CASSPRGLSTDTQYF

J gene: TRBJ2-7
V gene: TRBV25-1
CDR3 protein: CASSGRTSYEQYF

J gene: TRBJ2-3
V gene: TRBV7-2
CDR3 protein: CASSFSGTDTQYF

J gene: TRBJ2-2
V gene: TRBV7-8
CDR3 protein: CASSPSAGGRTGELFF

J gene: TRBJ2-2
V gene: TRBV11-3
CDR3 protein: CASRFGTGNTGELFF

J gene: TRBJ1-3
V gene: TRBV7-2
CDR3 protein: CASSLGWQGGDTIYF